This T cell receptor beta chain was sequenced during a study of blood T cell repertoires in COVID-19. Study-level information: Samples of COVID-19 (acute and convalescent) were obtained from the United States, Italy and Spain. PBMCs, B-cell-depleted T cells, or T cells were the source of the cDNA or gDNA that made up the material.

This clone was observed once. The CDR3 is 16 amino acids. Germline CDR1 is LGHNA and CDR2 is YNFKEQ. The V end lost 4 bases, the J end lost 9 bases, and 21 bases lay between the germline ends. How the authors handled the data: Quantification of nucleated cells was approximated via reference gene primer amplification. The table came from immunoSEQ multiplex PCR; TCRdb's copy has only in-frame clones and leaves some out. The V and J calls and clone size were taken over from that table, and D and trimming were inferred from the DNA. The data show 200,000 to 250,000 clones, about 86% seen once. The genes are TRBV4-2 and TRBJ2-2; no clear D. The receptor's source is a man in his late teens or twenties with active or convalescent COVID-19. What was sequenced was peripheral blood. The CDR3 nucleotides read TGTGCCAGCAGCCCCCGACCGGGTGGCACGAACAGGGAGCTGTTTTTT. Protein sequence: CASSPRPGGTNRELFF.